The 7 T cell receptor beta chains below come from one sample, sequenced in a study of control samples from healthy donors and cancer patients. The assay was immunoSEQ multiplex PCR, and TCRdb's table has in-frame clones only and misses some. The sample yields about 98,000 clones, around 82% seen once. Sequences were obtained from blood. Source of these receptors: a man in his 60s in good health.

V usage is TRBV6-5 and J usage is TRBJ2-2; D is uncertain. V lost 8 bases, J lost 4 bases, and 17 bases lay in between. The CDR3 is made up of 15 amino acids. The germline V gene has CDR1 MNHEY and CDR2 SVGAGI. CDR3: CASRKGMGFTGELFF. DNA of the CDR3: TGTGCCAGCCGAAAGGGTATGGGGTTCACCGGGGAGCTGTTTTTT.

In its sample, this clone was seen once. This chain uses TRBV2 with TRBJ1-1; unclear D gene. This CDR3 region has 14 residues. CDR1 and CDR2 from the germline V gene are SNHLY and FYNNEI. Trimming pared 6 bases from V and 4 bases from J, leaving 15 bases between. Written as DNA, the CDR3 is TGTGCCAGCAGCCCCCAAGGGTCGGGCACTGAAGCTTTCTTT. Translating gives CASSPQGSGTEAFF.

This rearrangement joins TRBV7-9 to TRBJ1-4; D is undetermined. The V and J ends lost 2 bases and 4 bases respectively, with 11 bases between them. Per germline, CDR1 SEHNR and CDR2 FQNEAQ (reference sequence). The CDR3 length is 15 residues. DNA of the CDR3: TGTGCCAGCAGCTTAATGGACGGCTTTAATGAAAAACTGTTTTTT. This translates into CASSLMDGFNEKLFF.

CDR3 bases: TGCAGCGTTGAAGAGGGCTGGACCCCGAACACCGGGGAGCTGTTTTTT. This sequence encodes CSVEEGWTPNTGELFF. The chain couples TRBV29-1 to TRBJ2-2; unclear D gene. Germline V gene sequence: CDR1 SQVTM, CDR2 ANQGSEA. This CDR3 region has 16 residues. V lost 0 bases and J 0 bases, leaving 11 bases between the germline ends.

V usage is TRBV13 and J usage is TRBJ2-1, with D possibly matching TRBD2 (6 bases). The germline CDR1 and CDR2 sequences are PRHDT and FYEKMQ (reference sequence). This CDR3 comprises 13 residues. Between the trimmed V and J ends, which lost 5 bases and 9 bases, there was a span of 14 bases. Here the CDR3 DNA reads TGTGCCAGCAGCCTGGAGGGACGCCCTGAGCAGTTCTTC. Protein sequence: CASSLEGRPEQFF.

The rearrangement uses TRBV30 and TRBJ2-3, with a tentative D call TRBD1 (5 bases). V lost 1 base and J 12 bases, leaving 11 bases between the germline ends. CDR1 is GTSNPN and CDR2 is SVGIG in the germline V gene (reference sequence). This CDR3 has 11 amino acids. The CDR3 spells CAWSELGPQYF. CDR3 in DNA: TGTGCCTGGAGTGAGTTGGGGCCCCAGTATTTT. Full variable domain (outside the CDR3, taken from reference TRBV30 and TRBJ2-3): SQTIHQWPATLVQPVGSPLSLECTVEGTSNPNLYWYRQAAGRGLQLLFYSVGIGQISSEVPQNLSASRPQDRQFILSSKKLLLSDSGFYLCAWSELGPQYFGPGTRLTVL.

The rearrangement uses TRBV4-2 and TRBJ2-3; 12 bases map to TRBD2. Germline V gene sequence: CDR1 LGHNA, CDR2 YNFKEQ. The junction had 8 bases not matched to a gene; V was cut back by 0 bases and J by 4 bases. The CDR3 is made up of 18 amino acids. The CDR3 sequence: CASSQESSGGVSPDTQYF. DNA of the CDR3: TGTGCCAGCAGCCAAGAGTCTAGCGGGGGGGTCTCGCCAGATACGCAGTATTTT.